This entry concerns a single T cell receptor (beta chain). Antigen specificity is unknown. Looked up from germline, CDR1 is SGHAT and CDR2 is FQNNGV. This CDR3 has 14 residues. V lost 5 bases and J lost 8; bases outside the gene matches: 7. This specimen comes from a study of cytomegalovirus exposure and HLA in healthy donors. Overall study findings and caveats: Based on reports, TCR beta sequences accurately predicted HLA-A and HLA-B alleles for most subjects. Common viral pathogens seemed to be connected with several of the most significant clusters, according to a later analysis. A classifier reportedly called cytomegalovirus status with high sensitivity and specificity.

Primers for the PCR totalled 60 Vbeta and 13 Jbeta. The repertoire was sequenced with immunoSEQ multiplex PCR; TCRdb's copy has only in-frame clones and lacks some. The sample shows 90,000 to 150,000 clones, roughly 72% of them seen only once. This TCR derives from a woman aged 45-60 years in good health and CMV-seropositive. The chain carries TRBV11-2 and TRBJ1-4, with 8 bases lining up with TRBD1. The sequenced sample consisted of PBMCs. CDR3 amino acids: CASSLDRAQEKLFF. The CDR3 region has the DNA TGTGCCAGCAGCCTGGACAGGGCTCAGGAAAAACTGTTTTTT.